This entry is about one TCR beta chain. This record belongs to a study of human T cells and chemical hapten exposure. Regarding time point: patch test 1, 2 weeks after DPC sensitization. Described treatment: therapeutic diphenylcyclopropenone sensitization with weekly scalp DPC. In every case, blood was obtained before the patch test was applied. The CDR3 is made up of 11 amino acids. Trimming stripped 3 bases from V and 8 bases from J, with 7 bases between. In the original analysis: Across samples, TCR counts had a median of about 88,000 and ranged from roughly 20,000 to 690,600. TCRdb called the RACE reads again in MiXCR, with one record for every CDR3 protein. TCRdb's processing, not the study's, gives the V and J calls here. This repertoire shows some 190,000 distinct CDR3 sequences, about 22% found once; its top ten account for less than 7%.

The sequences come from whole blood, collected in connection with sensitization to the hapten diphenylcyclopropenone (DPC). This sequence was found in a woman between 50 and 59 years old with alopecia areata. Some clones in this sample may be carry-over from other donors' samples. The rearrangement links TRBV12-3 or TRBV12-4 to TRBJ1-1, with D possibly being TRBD1 (6 bases). The CDR3 reads CASSLQGEAFF. The CDR3 DNA is TGTGCCAGCAGTTTGCAGGGGGAAGCTTTCTTT.